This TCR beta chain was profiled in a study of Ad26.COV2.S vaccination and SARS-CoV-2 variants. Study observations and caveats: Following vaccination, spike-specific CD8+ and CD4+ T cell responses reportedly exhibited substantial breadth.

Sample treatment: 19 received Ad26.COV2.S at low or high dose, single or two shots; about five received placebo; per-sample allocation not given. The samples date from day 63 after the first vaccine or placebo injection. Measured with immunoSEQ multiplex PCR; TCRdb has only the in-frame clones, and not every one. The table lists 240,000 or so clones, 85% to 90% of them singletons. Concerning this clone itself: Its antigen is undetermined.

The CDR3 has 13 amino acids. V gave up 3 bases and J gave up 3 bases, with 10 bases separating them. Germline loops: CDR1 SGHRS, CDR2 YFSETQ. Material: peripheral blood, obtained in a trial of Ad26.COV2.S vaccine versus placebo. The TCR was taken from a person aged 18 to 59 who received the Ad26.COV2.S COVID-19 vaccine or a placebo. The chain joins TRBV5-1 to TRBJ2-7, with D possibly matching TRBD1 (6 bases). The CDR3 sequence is CASSSDSRYEQYF. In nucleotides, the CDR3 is TGCGCCAGCAGCTCGGACAGCCGCTACGAGCAGTACTTC.